Listed below are T cell receptor beta chains from one sample, sequenced in a study of response to subunit inactivated influenza vaccine. TCRdb independently ran MiXCR on the RT-PCR reads; one entry per CDR3 protein. The top ten clones hold around 13% of a sample with fewer than 600,000 distinct CDR3 sequences, under 8.5% of them seen once. This material consisted of PBMCs from blood, taken 23 to 25 months after vaccination. Receptor source: a man aged 50 to 69 who received an inactivated influenza vaccine. The CDR3 runs from the conserved cysteine through the conserved F or W. The order of the fields is clone size, J gene, V gene, D gene, CDR3 DNA, CDR3 protein. The D gene is left open where the match is weak. Rows give clone size only sometimes, using once, few, many, or a class for an expanded clone.

- | TRBJ2-1 | TRBV20-1 | TRBD2 | TGCAGTGCTATTAGCGGGAGAGGGTCCTACAATGAGCAGTTCTTC | CSAISGRGSYNEQFF
- | TRBJ2-1 | TRBV20-1 | - | TGCAGTGCTAGAGAATTTGGGACTGGAAACTACAATGAGCAGTTCTTC | CSAREFGTGNYNEQFF
- | TRBJ2-3 | TRBV20-1 | - | TGCAGTGCTAGTCGCCTAGTTTTACCAGATACGCAGTATTTT | CSASRLVLPDTQYF
many | TRBJ2-3 | TRBV12-3/TRBV12-4 | - | TGTGCCAGCACCGCCTGGGGGGGCGTAGATACGCAGTATTTT | CASTAWGGVDTQYF
- | TRBJ2-7 | TRBV4-2 | TRBD2 | TGTGCCAGCAGGCCCACCGGGACTAGTGGTTCCTACGAGCAGTACTTC | CASRPTGTSGSYEQYF
many | TRBJ1-2 | TRBV12-3/TRBV12-4 | - | TGTGCCAGCAGAAAATTTGGGACCGCTTATGGCTACACCTTC | CASRKFGTAYGYTF
many | TRBJ2-2 | TRBV7-2 | - | TGTGCCAGCAGCCCAACACGGGGTGGCACCGGGGAGCTGTTTTTT | CASSPTRGGTGELFF
few | TRBJ1-4 | TRBV4-2 | - | TGTGCCAGCAGCCAAGCGCTCGAAAAACTGTTTTTT | CASSQALEKLFF
few | TRBJ2-1 | TRBV20-1 | - | TGCAGTGCTAGTCGGCAGGTAGCCTACAATGAGCAGTTCTTC | CSASRQVAYNEQFF
- | TRBJ1-1 | TRBV4-3 | - | TGCGCCAGCAGCCAAGTTGTCGGGAACACTGAAGCTTTCTTT | CASSQVVGNTEAFF
- | TRBJ2-3 | TRBV20-1 | - | TGCAGTGCTAGAGATGTGGCGGATGGGATCACAGATACGCAGTATTTT | CSARDVADGITDTQYF
many | TRBJ2-1 | TRBV20-1 | TRBD2 | TGCAGTGCTCCGTGGACTAGGGCCGGAGTCACCAATGAGCAGTTCTTC | CSAPWTRAGVTNEQFF
- | TRBJ2-5 | TRBV7-2 | TRBD2 | TGTGCCAGCAGCCTGAATCCAGCGGGGGGGCAGGAGACCCAGTACTTC | CASSLNPAGGQETQYF
many | TRBJ2-1 | TRBV7-9 | - | TGTGCCAGCAGCTTAGATGGGCCTCGGGGACGTTACAATGAGCAGTTCTTC | CASSLDGPRGRYNEQFF
few | TRBJ2-1 | TRBV9 | TRBD2 | TGTGCCAGCAGCGAAGAAGCGGGAGGGTCCTACAATGAGCAGTTCTTC | CASSEEAGGSYNEQFF
few | TRBJ2-5 | TRBV10-3 | - | TGTGCCATCAGTGAGGAGGCTTTCCAAGAGACCCAGTACTTC | CAISEEAFQETQYF
many | TRBJ2-7 | TRBV18 | - | TGTGCCAGCTCACCAAGTGGGGTCTCCTACGAGCAGTACTTC | CASSPSGVSYEQYF
many | TRBJ2-5 | TRBV7-2 | - | TGTGCCAGCAGCTTAGCCAGGACGTTCCAAGAGACCCAGTACTTC | CASSLARTFQETQYF
- | TRBJ2-6 | TRBV6-5 | - | TGTGCCAGCAGTTCACCGTCGGACGCCTCTGGGGCCAACGTCCTGACTTTC | CASSSPSDASGANVLTF
many | TRBJ1-5 | TRBV6-1 | - | TGTGCCAGCAGTCCTAGGGGGAGCCAGCCCCAGCATTTT | CASSPRGSQPQHF
many | TRBJ2-7 | TRBV20-1 | - | TGCAGTGCTAGCCAGGACTACTCAACCTACGAGCAGTACTTC | CSASQDYSTYEQYF
- | TRBJ1-6 | TRBV6-5 | - | TGTGCCAGCAGTTACGGGGGGCCTAATAATTCACCCCTCCACTTT | CASSYGGPNNSPLHF
many | TRBJ1-4 | TRBV28 | - | TGTGCCAGCAGTCCCGGGACTTCTAGGAGGGAAAAACTGTTTTTT | CASSPGTSRREKLFF
- | TRBJ2-7 | TRBV15 | TRBD2 | TGTGCCACCAGCAGACGGGGGGGCATCTCGGACTACGAGCAGTACTTC | CATSRRGGISDYEQYF
many | TRBJ2-1 | TRBV4-3 | TRBD2 | TGCGCCAGCAGCCAAGGCCTTCTAGCGGGAGCTTTCGATGAGCAGTTCTTC | CASSQGLLAGAFDEQFF